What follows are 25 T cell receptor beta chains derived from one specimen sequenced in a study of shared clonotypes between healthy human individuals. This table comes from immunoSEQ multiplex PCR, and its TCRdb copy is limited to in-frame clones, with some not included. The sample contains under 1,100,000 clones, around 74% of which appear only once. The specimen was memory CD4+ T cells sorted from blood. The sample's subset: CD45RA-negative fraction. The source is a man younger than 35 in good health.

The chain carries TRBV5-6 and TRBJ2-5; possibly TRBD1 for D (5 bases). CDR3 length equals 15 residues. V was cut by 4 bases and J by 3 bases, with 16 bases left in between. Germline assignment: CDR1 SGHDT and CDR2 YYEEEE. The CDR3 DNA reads TGTGCCAGCAGCCTCGGTACTCAGGGAAAAGAGACCCAGTACTTC. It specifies CASSLGTQGKETQYF. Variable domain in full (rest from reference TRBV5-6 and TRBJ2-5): DAGVTQSPTHLIKTRGQQVTLRCSPKSGHDTVSWYQQALGQGPQFIFQYYEEEERQRGNFPDRFSGHQFPNYSSELNVNALLLGDSALYLCASSLGTQGKETQYFGPGTRLLVL.

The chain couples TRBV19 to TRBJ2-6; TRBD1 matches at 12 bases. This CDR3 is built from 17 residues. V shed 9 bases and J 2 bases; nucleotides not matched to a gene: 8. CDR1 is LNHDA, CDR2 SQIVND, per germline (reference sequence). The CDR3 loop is CASQPGQGAPGANVLTF. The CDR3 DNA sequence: TGTGCCAGCCAACCGGGACAGGGGGCGCCTGGGGCCAACGTCCTGACTTTC.

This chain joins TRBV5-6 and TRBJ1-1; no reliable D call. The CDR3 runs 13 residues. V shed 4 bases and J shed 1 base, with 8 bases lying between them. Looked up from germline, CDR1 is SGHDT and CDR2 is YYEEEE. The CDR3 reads CASSHTRNTEAFF. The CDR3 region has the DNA TGTGCCAGCAGCCATACGAGGAACACTGAAGCTTTCTTT.

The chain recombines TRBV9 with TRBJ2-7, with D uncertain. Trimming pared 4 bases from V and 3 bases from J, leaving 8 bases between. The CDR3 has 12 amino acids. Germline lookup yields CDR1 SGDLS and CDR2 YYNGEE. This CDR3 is CASSSPRYEQYF. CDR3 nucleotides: TGTGCCAGCAGCTCTCCCCGCTACGAGCAGTACTTC.

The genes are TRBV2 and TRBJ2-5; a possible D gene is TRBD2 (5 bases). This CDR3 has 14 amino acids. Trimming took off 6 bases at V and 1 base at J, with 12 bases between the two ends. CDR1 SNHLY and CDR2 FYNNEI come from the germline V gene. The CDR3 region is CASRERSSQETQYF. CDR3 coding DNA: TGTGCCAGCAGGGAGCGGAGCAGCCAAGAGACCCAGTACTTC.

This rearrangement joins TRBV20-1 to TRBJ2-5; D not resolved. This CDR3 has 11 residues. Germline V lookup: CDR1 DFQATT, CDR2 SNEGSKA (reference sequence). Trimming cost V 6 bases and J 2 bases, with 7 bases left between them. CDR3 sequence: CSAHRQETQYF. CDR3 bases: TGCAGTGCCCACAGACAAGAGACCCAGTACTTC.

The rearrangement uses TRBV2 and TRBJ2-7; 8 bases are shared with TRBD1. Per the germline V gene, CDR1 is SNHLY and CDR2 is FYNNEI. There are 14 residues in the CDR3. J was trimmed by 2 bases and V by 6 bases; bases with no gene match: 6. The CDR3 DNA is TGTGCCAGCAGGGCGGGACAGGTCCCCTACGAGCAGTACTTC. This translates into CASRAGQVPYEQYF.

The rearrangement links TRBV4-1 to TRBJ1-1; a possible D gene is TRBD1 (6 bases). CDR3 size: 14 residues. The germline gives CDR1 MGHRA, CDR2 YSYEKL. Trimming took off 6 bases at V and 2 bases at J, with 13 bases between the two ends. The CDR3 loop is CASRTGHVNTEAFF. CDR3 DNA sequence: TGCGCCAGCAGAACGGGACACGTAAACACTGAAGCTTTCTTT.

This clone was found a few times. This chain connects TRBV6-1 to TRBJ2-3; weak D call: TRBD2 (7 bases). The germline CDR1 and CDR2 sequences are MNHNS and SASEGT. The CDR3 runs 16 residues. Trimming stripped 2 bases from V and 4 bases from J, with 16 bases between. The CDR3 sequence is CASSELGAGAADTQYF. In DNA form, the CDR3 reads TGTGCCAGCAGTGAACTGGGGGCGGGAGCGGCAGATACGCAGTATTTT.

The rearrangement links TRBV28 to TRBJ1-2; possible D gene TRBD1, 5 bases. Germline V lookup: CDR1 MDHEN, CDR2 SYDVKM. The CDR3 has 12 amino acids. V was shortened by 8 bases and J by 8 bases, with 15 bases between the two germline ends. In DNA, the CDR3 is TGTGCCAGCGAGGTGGCAGGGCAAGGCTACACCTTC. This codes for CASEVAGQGYTF.

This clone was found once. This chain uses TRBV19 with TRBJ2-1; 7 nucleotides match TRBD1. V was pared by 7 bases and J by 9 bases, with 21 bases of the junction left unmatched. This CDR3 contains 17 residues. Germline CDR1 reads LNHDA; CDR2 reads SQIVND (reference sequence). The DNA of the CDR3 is TGTGCCAGTACCGCCATTGGACAGGCAGCTCCTCAAGGTGAGCAGTTCTTC. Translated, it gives CASTAIGQAAPQGEQFF.

The CDR3 nucleotides read TGTGCCAGCAGCTTAGCAGGGCCTTCACCCCTCCACTTT. Translation gives CASSLAGPSPLHF. The chain couples TRBV7-2 to TRBJ1-6; D not certain. Germline V gives CDR1 SGHTA, CDR2 FQGNSA. CDR3 size: 13 residues. V lost 0 bases and J lost 9, with 6 bases in between.

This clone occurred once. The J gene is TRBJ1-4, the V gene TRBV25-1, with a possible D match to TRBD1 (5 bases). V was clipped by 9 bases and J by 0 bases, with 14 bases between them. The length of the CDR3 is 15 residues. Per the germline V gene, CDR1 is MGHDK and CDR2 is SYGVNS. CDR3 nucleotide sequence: TGTGCCAGTAGCAAGGGACTCTCAACTAATGAAAAACTGTTTTTT. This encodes CASSKGLSTNEKLFF.

CDR3 region: CASSLEGGRGPLHF. DNA of the CDR3: TGTGCCAGCAGCTTAGAGGGGGGGAGGGGCCCCCTCCACTTT. V gene TRBV11-2 combines with J gene TRBJ1-6; perhaps TRBD1 as D (5 bases). Per germline, CDR1 SGHAT and CDR2 FQNNGV. The CDR3 loop spans 14 amino acids. The V end was cut by 0 bases, the J end by 13 bases, with 13 bases between. Variable domain in full (rest from reference TRBV11-2 and TRBJ1-6): EAGVAQSPRYKIIEKRQSVAFWCNPISGHATLYWYQQILGQGPKLLIQFQNNGVVDDSQLPKDRFSAERLKGVDSTLKIQPAKLEDSAVYLCASSLEGGRGPLHFGNGTRLTVT.

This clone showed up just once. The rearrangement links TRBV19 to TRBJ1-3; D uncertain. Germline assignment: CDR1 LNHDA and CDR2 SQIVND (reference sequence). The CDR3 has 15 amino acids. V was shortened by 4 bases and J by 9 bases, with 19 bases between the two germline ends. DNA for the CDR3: TGTGCCAGTAGTAGTGGAGGGTTCGGGTCCGGCACCATATATTTT. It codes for CASSSGGFGSGTIYF. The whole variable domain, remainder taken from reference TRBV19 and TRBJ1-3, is DGGITQSPKYLFRKEGQNVTLSCEQNLNHDAMYWYRQDPGQGLRLIYYSQIVNDFQKGDIAEGYSVSREKKESFPLTVTSAQKNPTAFYLCASSSGGFGSGTIYFGEGSWLTVV.

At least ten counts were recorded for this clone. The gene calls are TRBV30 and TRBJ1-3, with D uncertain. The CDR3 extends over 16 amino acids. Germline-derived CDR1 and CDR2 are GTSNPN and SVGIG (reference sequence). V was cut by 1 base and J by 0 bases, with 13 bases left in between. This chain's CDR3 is CAWSARRTDSGNTIYF. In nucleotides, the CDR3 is TGTGCCTGGAGTGCTCGTAGGACGGACTCTGGAAACACCATATATTTT.

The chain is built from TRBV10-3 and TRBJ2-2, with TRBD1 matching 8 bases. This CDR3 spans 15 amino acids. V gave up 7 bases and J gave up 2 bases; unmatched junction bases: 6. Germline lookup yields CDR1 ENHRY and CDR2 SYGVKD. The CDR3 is CAITRDRKNTGELFF. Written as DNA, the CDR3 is TGTGCCATCACTCGGGACAGGAAAAACACCGGGGAGCTGTTTTTT.

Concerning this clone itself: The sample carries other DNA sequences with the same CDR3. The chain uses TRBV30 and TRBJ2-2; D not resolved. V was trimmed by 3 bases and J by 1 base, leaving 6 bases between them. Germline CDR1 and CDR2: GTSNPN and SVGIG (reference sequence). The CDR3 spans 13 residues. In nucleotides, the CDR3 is TGTGCCTGGAGAGGCAGGAACACCGGGGAGCTGTTTTTT. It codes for CAWRGRNTGELFF.

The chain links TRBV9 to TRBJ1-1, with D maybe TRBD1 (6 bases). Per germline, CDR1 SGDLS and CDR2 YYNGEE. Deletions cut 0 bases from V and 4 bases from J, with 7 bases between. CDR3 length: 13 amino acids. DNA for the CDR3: TGTGCCAGCAGCGTAGGGGGGGCCACTGAAGCTTTCTTT. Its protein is CASSVGGATEAFF.

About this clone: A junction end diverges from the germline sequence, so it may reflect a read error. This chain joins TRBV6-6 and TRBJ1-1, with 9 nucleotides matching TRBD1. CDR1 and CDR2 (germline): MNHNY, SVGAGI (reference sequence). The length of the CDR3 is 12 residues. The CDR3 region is CASTYRDREAFF. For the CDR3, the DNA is TGTGCCAGCACTTACCGGGACAGGGAGGCTTTCTTT.

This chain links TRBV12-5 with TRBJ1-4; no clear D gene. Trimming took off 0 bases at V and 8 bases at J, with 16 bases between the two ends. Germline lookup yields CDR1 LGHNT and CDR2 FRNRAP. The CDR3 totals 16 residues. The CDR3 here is CASGLVQEGLREKLFF. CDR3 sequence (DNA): TGTGCTAGTGGTTTGGTACAAGAAGGATTGCGGGAAAAACTGTTTTTT.

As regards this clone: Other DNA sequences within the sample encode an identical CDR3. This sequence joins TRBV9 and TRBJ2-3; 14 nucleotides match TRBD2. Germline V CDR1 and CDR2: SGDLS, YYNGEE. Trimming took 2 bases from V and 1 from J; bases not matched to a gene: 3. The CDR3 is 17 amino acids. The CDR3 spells CASSVTSGGAGTDTQYF. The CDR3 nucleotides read TGTGCCAGCAGCGTGACTAGCGGGGGGGCCGGCACAGATACGCAGTATTTT.

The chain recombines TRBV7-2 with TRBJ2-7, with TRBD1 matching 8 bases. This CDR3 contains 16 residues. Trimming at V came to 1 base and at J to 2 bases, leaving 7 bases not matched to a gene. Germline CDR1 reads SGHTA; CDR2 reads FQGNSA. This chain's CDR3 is CASSLDGTGGTYEQYF. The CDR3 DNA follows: TGTGCCAGCAGCTTAGACGGGACAGGCGGCACCTACGAGCAGTACTTC.

CDR3 coding DNA: TGTGCCAGCAGCATCGACAGGGGGCAAGGAAACACCATATATTTT. Translated, it gives CASSIDRGQGNTIYF. The V call is TRBV5-4, the J call TRBJ1-3, with 10 bases matching TRBD1. V was clipped by 4 bases and J by 4 bases; unmatched bases: 5. CDR1 and CDR2 (germline): SGHNT, YYREEE (reference sequence). This CDR3 spans 15 amino acids.

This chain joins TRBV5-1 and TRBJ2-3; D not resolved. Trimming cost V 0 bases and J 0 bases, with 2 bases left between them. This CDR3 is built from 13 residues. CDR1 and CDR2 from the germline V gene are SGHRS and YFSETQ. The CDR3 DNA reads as TGCGCCAGCAGCTTGGTGAGCACAGATACGCAGTATTTT. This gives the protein CASSLVSTDTQYF.